Each of the 12 T cell receptor beta chains below was sequenced from the same sample in a study of cytotoxic CD8 clonotypes in ibrutinib-treated CLL. The assay was immunoSEQ multiplex PCR, and TCRdb's table has in-frame clones only and misses some. The table lists approximately 190,000 clones, approximately 75% of them singletons. Sequenced here: PBMCs, sampled after 12 months of ibrutinib treatment. The receptor source for this set is a human donor with chronic lymphocytic leukemia.

The chain employs TRBV11-2 and TRBJ2-7; D tentatively reads TRBD1 or TRBD2 (5 bases each). The CDR3 is 14 residues long. Trimming removed 4 bases at V and 2 bases at J, with 12 bases between. Germline V gene data show CDR1 as SGHAT and CDR2 as FQNNGV. This CDR3 reads CASSSARDPYEQYF. The DNA of the CDR3 is TGTGCCAGCAGCTCAGCCAGGGACCCCTACGAGCAGTACTTC.

The chain recombines TRBV4-1 with TRBJ1-6; unclear D gene. Germline V gives CDR1 MGHRA, CDR2 YSYEKL. V lost 4 bases and J 7 bases, leaving 20 bases between the germline ends. The CDR3 extends over 17 amino acids. The CDR3, as DNA: TGCGCCAGCAGCCCCGGACGGCCTGTACGAAAAAATTCACCCCTCCACTTT. Protein: CASSPGRPVRKNSPLHF.

The chain joins TRBV6-1 to TRBJ1-5, with D possibly being TRBD1 (5 bases). The CDR3 has 16 amino acids. The V end was cut by 4 bases, the J end by 4 bases, with 17 bases between. The germline gives CDR1 MNHNS, CDR2 SASEGT. Written as DNA, the CDR3 is TGTGCCAGCAGTGGCACAGGAGGAGTCGGTAATCAGCCCCAGCATTTT. This sequence encodes CASSGTGGVGNQPQHF.

The chain is built from TRBV5-6 and TRBJ2-3; a possible D gene is TRBD1 (6 bases). The CDR3 has 13 residues. V was clipped by 0 bases and J by 10 bases, with 12 bases between them. Looked up from germline, CDR1 is SGHDT and CDR2 is YYEEEE. CDR3 protein: CASSLGLPGAQYF. The CDR3 DNA follows: TGTGCCAGCAGCTTGGGTCTTCCAGGGGCGCAGTATTTT.

CDR3 DNA sequence: TGTGCCAGCAGTCTCCCGGGACAGGCGGCCTACGAGCAGTACTTC. It encodes CASSLPGQAAYEQYF. The chain carries TRBV27 and TRBJ2-7, with 8 bases matching TRBD1. Germline-derived CDR1 and CDR2 are MNHEY and SMNVEV (reference sequence). The CDR3 loop spans 15 amino acids. After removal of 5 bases from V and 2 bases from J, the junction contained 8 bases not matched to a gene.

V and J are TRBV28 and TRBJ2-7; maybe TRBD2 (5 bases). The CDR3 runs to 13 residues. Trimming stripped 10 bases from V and 3 bases from J, with 16 bases between. The V gene's germline CDR1 is MDHEN and CDR2 SYDVKM. The CDR3 DNA follows: TGTGCCACACACACAGCCGGGGTCTACGAGCAGTACTTC. Amino acids: CATHTAGVYEQYF.

This chain links TRBV2 with TRBJ2-7; 7 positions agree with TRBD1. The CDR3 contains 14 residues. CDR1 and CDR2 (germline): SNHLY, FYNNEI. The V and J ends lost 7 bases and 6 bases, in that order; junction bases with no gene match: 12. The DNA for the CDR3 is TGTGCCAGCAACCGGGACCTAAACAGGGGCGAGCAGTACTTC. Amino acid sequence: CASNRDLNRGEQYF.

DNA for the CDR3: TGTGCCAGCAGTTTTAATCTGCGAGAGCAGTACTTC. It is translated as CASSFNLREQYF. The V call is TRBV27, the J call TRBJ2-7; D is undetermined. CDR3 length: 12 amino acids. The V gene lost 3 bases and the J gene lost 7 bases, with 10 bases spanning the gap. Germline V gene lookup returns CDR1 MNHEY and CDR2 SMNVEV (reference sequence).

This chain uses TRBV4-1 with TRBJ2-2; D gene ambiguous. The CDR3 totals 15 residues. Germline V gives CDR1 MGHRA, CDR2 YSYEKL. V lost 2 bases and J 0 bases, leaving 7 bases between the germline ends. CDR3 sequence: CASSQLVANTGELFF. For the CDR3, the DNA is TGCGCCAGCAGCCAATTAGTGGCGAACACCGGGGAGCTGTTTTTT.

The V and J genes are TRBV5-6 and TRBJ2-6; D is possibly TRBD1 or TRBD2 (6 bases each). The germline CDR1 and CDR2 sequences are SGHDT and YYEEEE. The CDR3 covers 17 residues. Trimming took off 2 bases at V and 1 base at J, with 13 bases between the two ends. DNA for the CDR3: TGTGCCAGCAGCTTTGTGGGGGGCTCGTCTGGGGCCAACGTCCTGACTTTC. Its protein product is CASSFVGGSSGANVLTF.

The chain recombines TRBV18 with TRBJ2-1; 7 bases are a match to TRBD2. V lost 4 bases to trimming and J lost 6 bases; unmatched junction nucleotides: 9. This CDR3 contains 15 residues. Germline CDR1 reads KGHSH; CDR2 reads LQKENI. The DNA for the CDR3 is TGTGCCAGCTCACTAGGCACTAGCGAGGGCAATGAGCAGTTCTTC. It specifies CASSLGTSEGNEQFF.

The chain couples TRBV7-3 to TRBJ1-1; D gene unclear. Trimming took off 3 bases at V and 1 base at J, with 6 bases between the two ends. The length of the CDR3 is 13 residues. Germline V lookup: CDR1 SGHTA, CDR2 FQGTGA. CDR3 bases: TGTGCCAGCAGCTTGGTGGGGAACACTGAAGCTTTCTTT. Its protein is CASSLVGNTEAFF.